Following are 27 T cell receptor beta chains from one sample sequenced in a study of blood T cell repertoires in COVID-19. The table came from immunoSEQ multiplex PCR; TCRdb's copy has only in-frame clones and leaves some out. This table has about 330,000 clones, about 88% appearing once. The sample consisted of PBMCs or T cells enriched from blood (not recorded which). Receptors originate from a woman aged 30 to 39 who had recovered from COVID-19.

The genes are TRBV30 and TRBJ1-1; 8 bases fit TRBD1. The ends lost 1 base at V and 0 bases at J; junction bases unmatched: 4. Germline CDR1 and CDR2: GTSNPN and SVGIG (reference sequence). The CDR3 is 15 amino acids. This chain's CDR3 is CAWSGPDRVNTEAFF. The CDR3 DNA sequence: TGTGCCTGGAGTGGACCGGACAGGGTGAACACTGAAGCTTTCTTT.

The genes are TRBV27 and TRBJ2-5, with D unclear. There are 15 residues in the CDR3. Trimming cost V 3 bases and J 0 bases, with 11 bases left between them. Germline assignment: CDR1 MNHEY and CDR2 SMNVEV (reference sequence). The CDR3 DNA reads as TGTGCCAGCAGTTTCTTGGGCAGCTACCAAGAGACCCAGTACTTC. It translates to CASSFLGSYQETQYF.

The CDR3 region has the DNA TGTGCCAGCTCACCACGGGCCGAGGGAACCGCTAACTATGGCTACACCTTC. It translates to CASSPRAEGTANYGYTF. V usage is TRBV18 and J usage is TRBJ1-2, with D uncertain. This CDR3 has 17 amino acids. V was clipped by 1 base and J by 0 bases, with 15 bases between them. Germline V CDR1 and CDR2: KGHSH, LQKENI.

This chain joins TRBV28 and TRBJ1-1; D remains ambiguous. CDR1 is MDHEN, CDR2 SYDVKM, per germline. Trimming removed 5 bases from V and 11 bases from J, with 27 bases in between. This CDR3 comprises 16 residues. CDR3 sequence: CASSIPRGGRLTRAFF. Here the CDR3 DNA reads TGTGCCAGCAGTATACCCCGGGGAGGCAGGCTAACCAGGGCTTTCTTT.

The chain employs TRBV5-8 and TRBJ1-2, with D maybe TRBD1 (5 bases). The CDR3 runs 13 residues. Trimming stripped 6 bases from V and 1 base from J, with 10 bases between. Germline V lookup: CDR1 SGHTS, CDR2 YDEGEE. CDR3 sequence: CASNEQVNYGYTF. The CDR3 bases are TGTGCCAGCAACGAACAGGTTAACTATGGCTACACCTTC.

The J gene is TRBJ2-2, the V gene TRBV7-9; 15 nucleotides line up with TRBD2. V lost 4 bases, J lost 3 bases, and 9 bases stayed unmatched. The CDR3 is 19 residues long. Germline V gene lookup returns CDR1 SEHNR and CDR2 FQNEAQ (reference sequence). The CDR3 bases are TGTGCCAGCAGCTCGGGACTAGCGGGGGGCCATGGGGACACCGGGGAGCTGTTTTTT. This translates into CASSSGLAGGHGDTGELFF.

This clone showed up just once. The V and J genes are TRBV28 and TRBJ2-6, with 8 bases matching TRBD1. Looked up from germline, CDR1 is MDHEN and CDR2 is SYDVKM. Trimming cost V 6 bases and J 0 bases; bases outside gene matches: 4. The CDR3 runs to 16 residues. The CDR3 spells CASSTDRDSGANVLTF. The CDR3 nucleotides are TGTGCCAGCAGCACGGACAGGGACTCTGGGGCCAACGTCCTGACTTTC.

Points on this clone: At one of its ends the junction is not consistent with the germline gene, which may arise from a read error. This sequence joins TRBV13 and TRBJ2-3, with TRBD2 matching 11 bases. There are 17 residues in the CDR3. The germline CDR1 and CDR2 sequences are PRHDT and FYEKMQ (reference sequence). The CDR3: CASSVGLAGDATDTQYF. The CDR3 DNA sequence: TGTGCCAGCAGCGTAGGACTAGCGGGCGACGCCACAGATACGCAGTATTTT.

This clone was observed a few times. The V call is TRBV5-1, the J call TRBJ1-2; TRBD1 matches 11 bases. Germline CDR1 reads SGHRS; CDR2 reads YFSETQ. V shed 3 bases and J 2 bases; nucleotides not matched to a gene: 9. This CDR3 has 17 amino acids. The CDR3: CASSSWTGGVQNYGYTF. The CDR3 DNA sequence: TGCGCCAGCAGCTCGTGGACAGGGGGCGTTCAAAACTATGGCTACACCTTC.

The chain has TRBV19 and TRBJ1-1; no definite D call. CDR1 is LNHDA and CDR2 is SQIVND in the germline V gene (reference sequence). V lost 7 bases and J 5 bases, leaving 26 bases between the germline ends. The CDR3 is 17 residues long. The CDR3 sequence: CASTQPARRARVTEAFF. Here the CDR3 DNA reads TGTGCCAGTACCCAACCCGCGAGGAGGGCAAGAGTAACTGAAGCTTTCTTT.

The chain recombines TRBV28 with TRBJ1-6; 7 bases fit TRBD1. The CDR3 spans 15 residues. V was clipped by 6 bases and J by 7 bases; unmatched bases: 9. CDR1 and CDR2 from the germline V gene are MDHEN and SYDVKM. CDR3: CASSQIQGKNSPLHF. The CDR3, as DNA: TGTGCCAGCAGCCAAATACAGGGGAAGAATTCACCCCTCCACTTT.

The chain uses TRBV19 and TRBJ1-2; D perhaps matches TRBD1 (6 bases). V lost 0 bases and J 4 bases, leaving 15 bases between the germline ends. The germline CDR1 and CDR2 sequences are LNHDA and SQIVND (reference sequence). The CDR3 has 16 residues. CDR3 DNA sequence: TGTGCCAGTAGTATAGACCCCACGGACAGTCTCTATGGCTACACCTTC. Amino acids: CASSIDPTDSLYGYTF. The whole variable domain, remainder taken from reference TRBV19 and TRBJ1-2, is DGGITQSPKYLFRKEGQNVTLSCEQNLNHDAMYWYRQDPGQGLRLIYYSQIVNDFQKGDIAEGYSVSREKKESFPLTVTSAQKNPTAFYLCASSIDPTDSLYGYTFGSGTRLTVV.

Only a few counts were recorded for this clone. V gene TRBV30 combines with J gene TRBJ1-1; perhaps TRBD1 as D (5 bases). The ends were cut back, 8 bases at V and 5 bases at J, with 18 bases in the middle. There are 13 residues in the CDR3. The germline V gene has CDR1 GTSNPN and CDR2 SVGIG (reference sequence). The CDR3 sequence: CALLWATETEAFF. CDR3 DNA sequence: TGTGCCCTTCTGTGGGCGACAGAGACTGAAGCTTTCTTT.

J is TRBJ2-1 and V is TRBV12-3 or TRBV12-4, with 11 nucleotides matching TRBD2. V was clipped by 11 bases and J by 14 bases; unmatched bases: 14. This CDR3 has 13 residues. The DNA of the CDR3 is TGTGCCTCTCGGACTAGCGGGTACCAGGGAAAGTTCTTC. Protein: CASRTSGYQGKFF.

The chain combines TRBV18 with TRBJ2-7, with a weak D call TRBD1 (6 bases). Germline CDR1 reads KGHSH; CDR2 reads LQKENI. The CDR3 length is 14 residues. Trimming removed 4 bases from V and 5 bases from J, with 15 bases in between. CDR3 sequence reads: CASSRAVAGDEQYF. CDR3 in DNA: TGTGCCAGCTCACGGGCCGTGGCAGGGGACGAGCAGTACTTC.

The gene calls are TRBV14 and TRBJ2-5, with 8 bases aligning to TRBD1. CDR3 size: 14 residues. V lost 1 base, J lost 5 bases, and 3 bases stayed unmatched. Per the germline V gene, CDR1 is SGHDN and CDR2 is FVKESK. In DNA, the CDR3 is TGTGCCAGCAGCCAAGGACAGGGGTGGGAGACCCAGTACTTC. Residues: CASSQGQGWETQYF. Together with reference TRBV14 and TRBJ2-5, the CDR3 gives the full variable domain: EAGVTQFPSHSVIEKGQTVTLRCDPISGHDNLYWYRRVMGKEIKFLLHFVKESKQDESGMPNNRFLAERTGGTYSTLKVQPAELEDSGVYFCASSQGQGWETQYFGPGTRLLVL.

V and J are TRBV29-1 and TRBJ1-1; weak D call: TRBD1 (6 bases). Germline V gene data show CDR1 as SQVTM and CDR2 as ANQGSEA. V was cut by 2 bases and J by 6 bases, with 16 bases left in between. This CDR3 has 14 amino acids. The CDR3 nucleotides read TGCAGCGTTGAAAGGAACAGGGTTAAGGCTGAAGCTTTCTTT. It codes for CSVERNRVKAEAFF.

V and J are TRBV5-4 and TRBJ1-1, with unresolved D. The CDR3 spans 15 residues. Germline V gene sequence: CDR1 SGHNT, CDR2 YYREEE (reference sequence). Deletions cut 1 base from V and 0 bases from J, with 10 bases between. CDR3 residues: CASSLYGQLNTEAFF. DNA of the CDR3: TGTGCCAGCAGCTTGTATGGTCAGTTGAACACTGAAGCTTTCTTT.

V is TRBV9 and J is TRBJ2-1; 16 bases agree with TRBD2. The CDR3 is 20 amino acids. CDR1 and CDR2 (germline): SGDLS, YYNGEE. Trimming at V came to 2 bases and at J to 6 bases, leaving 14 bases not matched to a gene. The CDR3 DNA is TGTGCCAGCAGCGTGAGCTCCGGGACTAGCGGGGGGGCAGTGTCCAATGAGCAGTTCTTC. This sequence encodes CASSVSSGTSGGAVSNEQFF.

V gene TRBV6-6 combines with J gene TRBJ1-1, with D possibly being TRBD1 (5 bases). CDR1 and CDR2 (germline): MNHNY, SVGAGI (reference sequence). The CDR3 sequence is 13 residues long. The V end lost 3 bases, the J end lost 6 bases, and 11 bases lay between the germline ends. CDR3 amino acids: CASSYLAGAEAFF. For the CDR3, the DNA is TGTGCCAGCAGTTATCTGGCGGGGGCTGAAGCTTTCTTT.

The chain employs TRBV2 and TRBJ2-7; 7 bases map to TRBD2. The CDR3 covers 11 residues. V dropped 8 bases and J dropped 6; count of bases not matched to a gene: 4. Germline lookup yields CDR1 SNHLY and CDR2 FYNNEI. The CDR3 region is CASGPGGEQYF. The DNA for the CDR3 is TGTGCCAGCGGGCCGGGAGGCGAGCAGTACTTC.

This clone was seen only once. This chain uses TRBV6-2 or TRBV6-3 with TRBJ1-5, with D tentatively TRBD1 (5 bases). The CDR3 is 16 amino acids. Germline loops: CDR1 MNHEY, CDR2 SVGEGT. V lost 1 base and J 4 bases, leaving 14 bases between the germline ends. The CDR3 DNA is TGTGCCAGCAGTTACTTCCCGGGGGAAATTAATCAGCCCCAGCATTTT. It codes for CASSYFPGEINQPQHF.

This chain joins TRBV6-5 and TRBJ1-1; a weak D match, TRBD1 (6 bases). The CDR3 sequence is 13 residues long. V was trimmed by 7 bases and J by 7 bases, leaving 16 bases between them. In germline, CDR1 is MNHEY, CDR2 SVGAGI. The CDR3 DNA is TGTGCCAGCACCCGAACAAGGGGGAATGAAGCTTTCTTT. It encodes CASTRTRGNEAFF.

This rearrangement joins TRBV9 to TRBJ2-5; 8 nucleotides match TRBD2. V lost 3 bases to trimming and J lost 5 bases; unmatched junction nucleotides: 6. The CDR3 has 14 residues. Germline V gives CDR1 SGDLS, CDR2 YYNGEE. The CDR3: CASSAGLVGETQYF. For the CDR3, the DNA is TGTGCCAGCAGCGCGGGACTAGTTGGGGAGACCCAGTACTTC.

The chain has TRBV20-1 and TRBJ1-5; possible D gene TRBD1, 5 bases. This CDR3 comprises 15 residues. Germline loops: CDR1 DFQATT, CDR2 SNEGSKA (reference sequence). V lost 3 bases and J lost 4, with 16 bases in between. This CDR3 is CSASRGEEWNQPQHF. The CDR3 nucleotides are TGCAGTGCTAGTCGGGGGGAGGAATGGAATCAGCCCCAGCATTTT.

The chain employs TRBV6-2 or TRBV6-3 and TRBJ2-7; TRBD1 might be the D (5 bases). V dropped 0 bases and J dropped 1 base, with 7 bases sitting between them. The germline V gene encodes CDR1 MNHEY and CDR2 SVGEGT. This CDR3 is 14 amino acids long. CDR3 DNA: TGTGCCAGCAGTTACTCGACAGTTTCCTACGAGCAGTACTTC. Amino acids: CASSYSTVSYEQYF.

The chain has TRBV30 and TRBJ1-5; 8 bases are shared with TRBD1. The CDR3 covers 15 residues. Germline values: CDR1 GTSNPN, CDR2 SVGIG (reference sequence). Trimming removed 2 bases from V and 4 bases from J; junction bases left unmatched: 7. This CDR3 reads CAWSYGGQGNQPQHF. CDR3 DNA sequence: TGTGCCTGGAGTTACGGCGGACAGGGAAATCAGCCCCAGCATTTT. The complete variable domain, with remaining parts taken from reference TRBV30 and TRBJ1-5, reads SQTIHQWPATLVQPVGSPLSLECTVEGTSNPNLYWYRQAAGRGLQLLFYSVGIGQISSEVPQNLSASRPQDRQFILSSKKLLLSDSGFYLCAWSYGGQGNQPQHFGDGTRLSIL.